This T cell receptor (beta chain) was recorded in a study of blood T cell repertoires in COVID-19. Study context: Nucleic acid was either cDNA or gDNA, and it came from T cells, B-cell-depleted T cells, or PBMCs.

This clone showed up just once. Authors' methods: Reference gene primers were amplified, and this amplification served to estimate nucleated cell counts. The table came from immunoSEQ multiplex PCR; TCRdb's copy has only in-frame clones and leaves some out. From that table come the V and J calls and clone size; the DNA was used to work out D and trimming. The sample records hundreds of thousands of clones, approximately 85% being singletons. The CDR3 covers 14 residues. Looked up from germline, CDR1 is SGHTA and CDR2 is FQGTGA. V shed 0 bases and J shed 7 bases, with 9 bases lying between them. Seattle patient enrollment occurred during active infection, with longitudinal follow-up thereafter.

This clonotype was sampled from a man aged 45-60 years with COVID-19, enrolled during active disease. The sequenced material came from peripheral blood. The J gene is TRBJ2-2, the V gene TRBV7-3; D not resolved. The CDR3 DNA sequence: TGTGCCAGCAGCTTAACGCACAGCATCGGGGAGCTGTTTTTT. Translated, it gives CASSLTHSIGELFF.